The 7 T cell receptor beta chains presented below share a single source sample, sequenced in a study of T cells after yellow fever vaccination. Each CDR3 protein is one row after TCRdb ran MiXCR on the 5' RACE reads. This table holds about 630,000 distinct CDR3 sequences, roughly 12% found once. Here the sequenced sample was PBMCs, taken on the day of the yellow fever booster vaccination. The receptors derive from a young man who received the YFV17D yellow fever vaccine.

This clonotype was detected a few times. The chain employs TRBV20-1 and TRBJ2-1, with D possibly TRBD2 on 6 matching bases. V was shortened by 4 bases and J by 3 bases, with 10 bases between the two germline ends. The length of the CDR3 is 13 residues. The germline V gene has CDR1 DFQATT and CDR2 SNEGSKA (reference sequence). The CDR3 DNA sequence: TGCAGTGCTATGGTCGGGAGCTACAATGAGCAGTTCTTC. Translated: CSAMVGSYNEQFF.

A few counts support this clonotype. CDR3 DNA: TGTGCCAGCAGCCCTGCTGGCAATACGCAGTATTTT. This translates into CASSPAGNTQYF. The chain carries TRBV7-9 and TRBJ2-3; D not resolved. Trimming removed 5 bases from V and 7 bases from J, with 10 bases in between. CDR1 is SEHNR and CDR2 is FQNEAQ in the germline V gene (reference sequence). The CDR3 spans 12 residues.

This clonotype was seen ten or more times. The chain links TRBV20-1 to TRBJ2-2, with 8 bases aligning to TRBD2. CDR3 length equals 15 residues. J gave up 6 bases and V 6 bases, and 12 bases lay outside the gene matches. Germline V lookup: CDR1 DFQATT, CDR2 SNEGSKA (reference sequence). The CDR3, as DNA: TGCAGTGCCTTACAGAGGAGCGGGAGTCCCGGGGAGCTGTTTTTT. Amino acid sequence: CSALQRSGSPGELFF.

This clonotype was observed a few times. The chain employs TRBV6-2 or TRBV6-3 and TRBJ2-4; D is undetermined. Germline V gene sequence: CDR1 MNHEY, CDR2 SVGEGT. CDR3 length: 12 residues. Trimming stripped 2 bases from V and 12 bases from J, with 11 bases between. The CDR3 reads CASSYTGPGQYF. The CDR3 DNA reads TGTGCCAGCAGTTACACGGGCCCCGGTCAGTACTTC.

The chain is built from TRBV6-5 and TRBJ1-5; TRBD1 is a possible D gene (5 bases). This CDR3 contains 13 residues. V lost 6 bases and J 11 bases, leaving 17 bases between the germline ends. Germline values: CDR1 MNHEY, CDR2 SVGAGI. CDR3 nucleotides: TGTGCCAGCAGACCCTCCTCGCTAGGGGCCCAGCATTTT. Its translation: CASRPSSLGAQHF.

This clonotype was observed once. One end of the junction fails to match germline, which may point to a read error. The V call is TRBV10-1, the J call TRBJ2-3, with TRBD2 identical over 10 bases. The CDR3 length is 16 residues. CDR1 and CDR2 from the germline V gene are WNHNN and SYGVQD (reference sequence). CDR3 nucleotides: TGCGCCAGCAGTGAGTCGACTAGCGGGTCTCCAGATGCGCAGTATTTT. This gives the protein CASSESTSGSPDAQYF.

This clonotype was seen a few times. This chain uses TRBV5-1 with TRBJ2-2; the match to TRBD2 covers 11 bases. J gave up 9 bases and V 5 bases, and 6 bases lay outside the gene matches. Germline V gene lookup returns CDR1 SGHRS and CDR2 YFSETQ. This CDR3 comprises 14 residues. Written as DNA, the CDR3 is TGCGCCAGCAGGTTACTAGCGGGAGTACGGGAGCTGTTTTTT. Protein sequence: CASRLLAGVRELFF.